This T cell receptor beta chain originates from a study of regulatory T cells in long-lasting Graves disease (dated by TCRdb to about 2021). With regard to the full study: Patients with newly diagnosed Graves' disease had been on antithyroid drugs for under 3 months. Peripheral blood TCR sequencing and RNA sequencing compared persistent Graves' disease patients with newly diagnosed Graves' disease patients. A total of about 35 samples underwent TCR sequencing, from about 13 patients with persistent Graves' disease and 20 or so patients with newly diagnosed Graves' disease. The study was conducted in China and was registered as a clinical trial.

The receptor library was made with multiplex PCR. The sample was run on an Illumina HiSeq 4000. To build TCR beta libraries, CDR3 regions were amplified by Arm-PCR using iRepertoire HTBI primers. Before sequencing, the PCR products went through gel purification. As for the original processing: Gene usage analysis of CDR3 amino acid clonotypes used the 50 to 70 TRBV and some 13 TRBJ segments found across samples. COPE and FqMerger were used to merge the filtered high-quality paired reads into contigs. BLAST was used to align contigs to IMGT TRBV, TRBD and TRBJ reference genes, with CDR3 defined following IMGT. Any clonotype with a frequency above 0.1% was classified as a highly expanded clone. Shannon entropy served as the measure of repertoire diversity, while the Gini coefficient captured V-J evenness. Clonotypes shared by more than one individual were considered public. Using fastp trimming at Q25 and MiXCR clonotype assembly, TCRdb reanalyzed the public sequencing data and kept in-frame beta chains. Rows are combined by CDR3 protein, so each entry shows the most common genes and DNA. The V and J calls here are based on TCRdb, not the publication. This sample holds roughly 440,000 distinct CDR3 sequences; roughly 15% were observed only once. The leading ten clones occupy about 23% of the sample.

Read against the paper, the sample's time point label means: newly diagnosed GD, antithyroid drugs for less than 3 months. For both TCR sequencing and RNA sequencing, RNA was extracted from PBMCs using TRIzol. The diagnosis of Graves' disease followed American Thyroid Association guidelines. The patients came from an endocrinology department in Xi'an, China. Each patient gave around 9.2 milliliters of peripheral blood, collected in an EDTA anticoagulant tube. Ficoll Paque Plus density gradient separation was used to isolate PBMCs, and no additional T cell sorting was done. An Agilent 2100 Bioanalyzer and agarose gel were used to check RNA quality, while a NanoDrop 2000 measured RNA concentration. The research as a whole found: Persistent Graves' disease patients showed lower TCR Shannon entropy and fewer highly expanded clones than newly diagnosed patients, suggesting clonal expansion. TRBV28, TRBJ1-2 and TRBJ2-5 were preferentially used in persistent disease, while TRBV20-1 and TRBJ2-1 were favored in newly diagnosed disease. The study examined only peripheral blood because the primary lesion, thyroid tissue, could not be accessed. Sequencing and analysis were limited to the TCR beta chain. The authors noted that the small sample size was a limitation that may lower accuracy. More public clonotypes were shared among persistent patients (over 2,500) than among newly diagnosed patients (966).

The CDR3 sequence holds 13 residues, the cysteine and phenylalanine included. The kept DNA is CDR3 alone, 39 bases in frame from the first base. Trimming leaves V shorter by 3 bases and J shorter by 8 bases, with the junction holding 6 bases beyond the gene matches. From the germline V gene (reference sequence), CDR1 is DFQATT and CDR2 is SNEGSKA. The sample holds many counts of this clonotype. This clone's antigen is unknown. No clone much larger than this one lies a single base away; base qualities are absent. This same sample was also taken into another study, of T cells in Graves' hyperthyroidism and ophthalmopathy. The second paper states: Graves' hyperthyroidism was defined as stable when no progression to ophthalmopathy occurred over 18 months of follow-up. Hyperthyroidism patients were newly diagnosed, with disease duration under 2 months, and aged 18 to 65 years. Exclusion was applied to patients with uncontrolled infections, other autoimmune diseases, pregnancy or lactation. Diagnoses relied on clinical symptoms, serum thyroxine and TRAb, thyroid ultrasound and orbital computed tomography. A first-round RT-PCR of the TCR CDR3 used the HTBI primer set with the Qiagen OneStep RT-PCR kit. Most expanded thyroid clonotypes (frequency above 0.001) were also detected in blood, suggesting blood repertoires may reflect thyroid immune responses. A model built on a 13 V-J signature distinguished ophthalmopathy from stable hyperthyroidism, reaching around 88% sensitivity and around 82% specificity in cross-validation and 80%/75% in testing. During validation, the model predicted progression to ophthalmopathy a median of roughly 7.1 months ahead of onset, with around 70% sensitivity and around 72% specificity. To identify distinguishing TCR V-J signatures, a discovery cohort of about a hundred patients was used, comprising 43 with Graves' ophthalmopathy and approximately 57 with stable Graves' hyperthyroidism. Whether ophthalmopathy could be predicted prospectively was tested in an independent validation cohort made up of about 20 hyperthyroidism patients plus 17 patients who later progressed to ophthalmopathy. The 75 to 100 discovery patients were divided at random into training and test sets in a 7:3 ratio. In addition, the study compared T-cell repertoires in thyroid tissue and in blood from several Graves' hyperthyroidism patients. After sampling, hyperthyroidism patients received methimazole starting at 30 mg daily, and ophthalmopathy patients received high-dose intravenous methylprednisolone. Libraries were constructed in a second round of multiplex PCR, after which size selection and purification were carried out. Sequencing of the libraries was done on an Illumina HiSeq2000 using paired-end 100 bp reads. SOAPnuke was used to process the raw data, with reads discarded if the reads contained adapters or uncalled bases, had a mean Phred below 15, or lacked an exact constant-primer or identifier match. COPE v1.2.5 was used to merge the high-quality paired reads, and each unique nucleotide sequence was defined as a clonotype. MiTCR v1.1 was used to align clonotypes to the IMGT TRBV, TRBD and TRBJ reference segments. The analysis was restricted to V-J combinations with a frequency above 0.0001, which together covered about 99% of the repertoires. The TCS score was defined as the ratio of F50 (clonal expansion) to E x V (chaos), calculated using BLOSUM62-based TCRdist between CDR3 peptides within each V-J. Welch's t-statistics and random forest reduced roughly 530 V-J features to about 13, which were used in a naive Bayes classifier (R e1071). No statistical method was used to fix the sample size in advance, and group allocation was not hidden from the investigators. TCR Vbeta CDR3 sequencing of roughly 140 peripheral blood samples (roughly 43 ophthalmopathy, about 80 hyperthyroidism and approximately 17 progressor patients) is reported in the paper.

The receptor was isolated from a woman aged 18-29 years with Graves disease. Donor details come from another sample of the same person, matched by shared clones. This chain is built from TRBV20-1 and TRBJ2-1; TRBD2 fits 8 bases in the junction. Sequenced material: peripheral blood mononuclear cells (PBMCs), taken at new diagnosis, from a patient treated with antithyroid drugs. The CDR3 has the sequence CSASGRGADEQFF. Here is the DNA: TGCAGTGCTAGCGGGAGGGGGGCGGATGAGCAGTTCTTC.